This T cell receptor (beta chain) comes out of a study of T cell repertoires in cytomegalovirus infection. In the study overall: Shared public TCR beta signatures pointed to both CMV infection and a matching HLA type.

Study findings and constraints: HLA-C-restricted, CMV-specific TCR beta clonotypes were dominant ex vivo. The study identified carriers of CMV plus the relevant HLA from cumulative public TCR beta family frequency.

TCRdb re-analysed the reads in MiXCR, keeping a single row per CDR3 protein. The sample consists of roughly 720,000 distinct CDR3 sequences, 35% of them appearing once. CDR1 is SGHVS, CDR2 FNYEAQ, per germline. This CDR3 contains 13 residues. V lost 6 bases and J lost 5, with 14 bases in between. This clonotype was observed a handful of times. Antigen: not known. Source material: PBMCs. V and J are TRBV7-6 and TRBJ2-7; tentative D call: TRBD1 (5 bases). This TCR derives from a human donor in good health (CMV status not recorded). Some clones in this sample may be carry-over from other donors' samples. CDR3 DNA: TGTGCCAGCAGTTACAGGTATTTCCACGAGCAGTACTTC. This sequence encodes CASSYRYFHEQYF. Together with reference TRBV7-6 and TRBJ2-7, the CDR3 gives the full variable domain: GAGVSQSPRYKVTKRGQDVALRCDPISGHVSLYWYRQALGQGPEFLTYFNYEAQQDKSGLPNDRFSAERPEGSISTLTIQRTEQRDSAMYRCASSYRYFHEQYFGPGTRLTVT.